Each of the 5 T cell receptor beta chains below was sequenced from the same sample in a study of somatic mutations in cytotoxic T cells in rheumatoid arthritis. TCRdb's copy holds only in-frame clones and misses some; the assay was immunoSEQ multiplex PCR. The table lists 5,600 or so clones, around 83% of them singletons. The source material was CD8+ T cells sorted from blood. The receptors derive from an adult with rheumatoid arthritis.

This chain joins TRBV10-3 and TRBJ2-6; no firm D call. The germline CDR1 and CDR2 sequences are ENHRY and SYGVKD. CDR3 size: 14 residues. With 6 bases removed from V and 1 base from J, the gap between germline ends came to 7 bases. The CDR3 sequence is CAISSGSGANVLTF. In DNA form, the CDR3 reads TGTGCCATCAGCTCTGGGTCTGGGGCCAACGTCCTGACTTTC.

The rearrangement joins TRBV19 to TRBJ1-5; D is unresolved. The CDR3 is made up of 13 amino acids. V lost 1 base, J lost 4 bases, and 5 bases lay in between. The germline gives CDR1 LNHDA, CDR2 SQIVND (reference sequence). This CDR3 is CASSIAPNQPQHF. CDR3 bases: TGTGCCAGTAGTATAGCCCCTAATCAGCCCCAGCATTTT.

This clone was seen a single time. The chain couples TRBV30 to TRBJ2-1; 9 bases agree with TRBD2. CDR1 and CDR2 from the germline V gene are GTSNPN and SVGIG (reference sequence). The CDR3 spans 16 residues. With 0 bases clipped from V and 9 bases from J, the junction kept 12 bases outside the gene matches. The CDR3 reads CAWSVSGGRVSGEQFF. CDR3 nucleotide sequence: TGTGCCTGGAGTGTATCGGGCGGGAGGGTGTCCGGTGAGCAGTTCTTC. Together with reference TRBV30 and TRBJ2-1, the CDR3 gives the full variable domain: SQTIHQWPATLVQPVGSPLSLECTVEGTSNPNLYWYRQAAGRGLQLLFYSVGIGQISSEVPQNLSASRPQDRQFILSSKKLLLSDSGFYLCAWSVSGGRVSGEQFFGPGTRLTVL.

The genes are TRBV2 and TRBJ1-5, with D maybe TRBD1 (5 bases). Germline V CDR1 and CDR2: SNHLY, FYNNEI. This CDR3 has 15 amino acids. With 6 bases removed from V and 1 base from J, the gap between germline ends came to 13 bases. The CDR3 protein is CASRERGTSNQPQHF. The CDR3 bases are TGTGCCAGCAGAGAACGGGGGACCAGCAATCAGCCCCAGCATTTT.

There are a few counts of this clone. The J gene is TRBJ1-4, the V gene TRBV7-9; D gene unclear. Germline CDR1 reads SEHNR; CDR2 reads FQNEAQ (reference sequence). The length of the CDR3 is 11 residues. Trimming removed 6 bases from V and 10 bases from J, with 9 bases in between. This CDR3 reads CASSLSGKLFF. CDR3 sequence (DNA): TGTGCCAGCAGTTTAAGTGGAAAACTGTTTTTT.